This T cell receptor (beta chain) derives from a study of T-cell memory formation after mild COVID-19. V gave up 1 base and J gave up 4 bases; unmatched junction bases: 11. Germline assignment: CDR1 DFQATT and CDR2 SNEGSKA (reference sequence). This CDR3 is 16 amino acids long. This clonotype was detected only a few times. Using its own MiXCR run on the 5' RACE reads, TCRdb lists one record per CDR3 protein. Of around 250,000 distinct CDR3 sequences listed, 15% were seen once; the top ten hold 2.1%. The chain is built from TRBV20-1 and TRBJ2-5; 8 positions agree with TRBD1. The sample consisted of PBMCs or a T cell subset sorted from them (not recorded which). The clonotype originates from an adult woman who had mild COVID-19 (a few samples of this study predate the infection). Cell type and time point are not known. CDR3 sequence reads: CSARGRQGKMAETQYF. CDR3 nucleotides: TGCAGTGCTAGAGGCCGACAGGGGAAGATGGCAGAGACCCAGTACTTC.